One sample yielded the 29 T cell receptor beta chains listed below, sequenced in a study of shared clonotypes between healthy human individuals. Only in-frame clones appear in the TCRdb table, and some are missing; sequencing was by immunoSEQ multiplex PCR. The sample gives 2.3 million or so clones, 85% to 95% of which show up once; about 0.37% is in the top ten. The sequenced sample was naive CD4+ T cells from PBMCs. Described subset: CD45RA+ positively selected. The receptors here all came from a man aged 18 to 30 in good health. Some clones in this sample may be carry-over from other donors' samples.

The chain uses TRBV7-9 and TRBJ2-1, with 8 bases fitting TRBD2. Germline CDR1 reads SEHNR; CDR2 reads FQNEAQ (reference sequence). After removal of 10 bases from V and 10 bases from J, the junction contained 15 bases not matched to a gene. The CDR3 is 14 residues long. The CDR3: CATRGGGRHYEQFF. DNA of the CDR3: TGTGCCACTAGAGGCGGGGGGCGTCATTACGAGCAGTTCTTC.

The chain joins TRBV19 to TRBJ2-6; 10 bases agree with TRBD1. The CDR3 is 17 amino acids. V lost 5 bases to trimming and J lost 4 bases; unmatched junction nucleotides: 8. CDR1 LNHDA and CDR2 SQIVND come from the germline V gene (reference sequence). CDR3 sequence: CASSGRDRGAGANVLTF. For the CDR3, the DNA is TGTGCCAGTAGTGGCAGGGACAGGGGAGCCGGGGCCAACGTCCTGACTTTC.

This rearrangement joins TRBV7-3 to TRBJ1-1; D may be TRBD1 (6 bases). Germline loops: CDR1 SGHTA, CDR2 FQGTGA. The V gene lost 2 bases and the J gene lost 4 bases, with 17 bases spanning the gap. The CDR3 runs 16 residues. The CDR3 DNA reads TGTGCCAGCAGCTTATACGGGGGGCTGGGGCCCACTGAAGCTTTCTTT. The encoded protein is CASSLYGGLGPTEAFF.

As regards this clone: Distinct nucleotide sequences in the sample also encode this CDR3. V gene TRBV5-1 combines with J gene TRBJ2-1, with D possibly matching TRBD2 (5 bases). Germline V gene lookup returns CDR1 SGHRS and CDR2 YFSETQ. The CDR3 has 15 residues. V was clipped by 4 bases and J by 0 bases, with 11 bases between them. Here the CDR3 DNA reads TGCGCCAGCAGCCTTGGCGGGCGCTCCTACAATGAGCAGTTCTTC. Translated: CASSLGGRSYNEQFF.

This clone was recorded once. V and J are TRBV5-1 and TRBJ1-1; TRBD1 might be the D (5 bases). Deletions cut 1 base from V and 4 bases from J, with 11 bases between. CDR1 SGHRS and CDR2 YFSETQ come from the germline V gene. The CDR3 covers 14 residues. CDR3 nucleotide sequence: TGCGCCAGCAGCTTGCGCCGTGGGGGCACTGAAGCTTTCTTT. Translated, it gives CASSLRRGGTEAFF.

The chain couples TRBV19 to TRBJ2-7; 12 bases match TRBD2. The V gene end was trimmed by 8 bases and the J gene end by 4 bases; junction bases not matched to a gene: 9. The germline gives CDR1 LNHDA, CDR2 SQIVND (reference sequence). The CDR3 has 15 amino acids. In nucleotides, the CDR3 is TGTGCCAGTGGCGACCGGACTAGCGGGAAGTACGAGCAGTACTTC. The encoded protein is CASGDRTSGKYEQYF.

DNA of the CDR3: TGTGCCAGCAGTCTCAATATGTTCAATCAGCCCCAGCATTTT. This encodes CASSLNMFNQPQHF. The rearrangement links TRBV27 to TRBJ1-5; D unresolved. Germline CDR1 is MNHEY and CDR2 is SMNVEV (reference sequence). This CDR3 contains 14 residues. Trimming took 5 bases from V and 3 from J, leaving 11 bases between them.

This chain joins TRBV7-7 and TRBJ2-5; D gene ambiguous. In germline, CDR1 is SSHAT, CDR2 FNYEAQ (reference sequence). V was cut by 1 base and J by 5 bases, with 11 bases left in between. The CDR3 totals 14 residues. This chain's CDR3 is CASSLEATAETQYF. The CDR3 DNA reads as TGTGCCAGCAGCTTAGAGGCGACTGCGGAGACCCAGTACTTC.

As concerns this clone: This sample also contains other DNA sequences that code for the same CDR3. This chain uses TRBV6-5 with TRBJ1-1; no reliable D call. The V gene's germline CDR1 is MNHEY and CDR2 SVGAGI. Between the trimmed V and J ends, which lost 0 bases and 4 bases, there was a span of 6 bases. The CDR3 length is 13 residues. CDR3: CASSYSFGTEAFF. The CDR3 bases are TGTGCCAGCAGTTACTCCTTCGGCACTGAAGCTTTCTTT.

This clone showed up just a few times. This sequence joins TRBV18 and TRBJ1-1; a weak D match, TRBD1 (5 bases). Trimming removed 2 bases from V and 4 bases from J, with 17 bases in between. Germline V gene data show CDR1 as KGHSH and CDR2 as LQKENI. The CDR3 contains 16 residues. The CDR3 nucleotides read TGTGCCAGCTCACCAGCAGGGTTTGGTATTCGCACTGAAGCTTTCTTT. This translates into CASSPAGFGIRTEAFF.

This sequence joins TRBV6-6 and TRBJ2-3, with 9 bases that match TRBD2. V lost 6 bases to trimming and J lost 0 bases; unmatched junction nucleotides: 4. The germline V gene encodes CDR1 MNHNY and CDR2 SVGAGI (reference sequence). This CDR3 has 15 amino acids. As DNA, the CDR3 is TGTGCCAGCAGATTGACTAGCGGCAGCACAGATACGCAGTATTTT. Protein sequence: CASRLTSGSTDTQYF.

The rearrangement joins TRBV28 to TRBJ1-2; 9 bases are a match to TRBD1. Germline loops: CDR1 MDHEN, CDR2 SYDVKM. The V segment lost 8 bases and the J segment 7 bases; nucleotides outside the gene matches: 23. This CDR3 is built from 18 residues. CDR3 nucleotide sequence: TGTGCCAGCGGATTCCTCAGCGAGGGACAGGGTTTTCTCCCTGGCTACACCTTC. Protein sequence: CASGFLSEGQGFLPGYTF.

The J gene is TRBJ1-3, the V gene TRBV28; D is uncertain. Germline loops: CDR1 MDHEN, CDR2 SYDVKM. The CDR3 consists of 14 residues. Trimming shortened V by 9 bases and J by 4 bases, and 16 bases separated the two germline ends. The CDR3 DNA reads TGTGCCAGTTCCGGACTCCTCGGGGGAAACACCATATATTTT. The encoded protein is CASSGLLGGNTIYF.

The V and J genes are TRBV5-1 and TRBJ1-5, with D perhaps matching TRBD1 (5 bases). The CDR3 runs 15 residues. Germline V gene sequence: CDR1 SGHRS, CDR2 YFSETQ. Trimming pared 2 bases from V and 5 bases from J, leaving 14 bases between. CDR3 coding DNA: TGCGCCAGCAGCTTCTCTGGGGACTCGTATCAGCCCCAGCATTTT. Translating it yields CASSFSGDSYQPQHF.

Only one count was recorded for this clone. The J gene is TRBJ1-2, the V gene TRBV7-9; TRBD1 is a possible D gene (6 bases). Trimming pared 5 bases from V and 4 bases from J, leaving 11 bases between. This CDR3 is built from 13 residues. Per the germline V gene, CDR1 is SEHNR and CDR2 is FQNEAQ (reference sequence). The CDR3 reads CASSPGAFYGYTF. CDR3 in DNA: TGTGCCAGCAGCCCGGGGGCATTCTATGGCTACACCTTC.

In this sample, this clone turned up once. The chain combines TRBV9 with TRBJ1-1, with D possibly matching TRBD1 (5 bases). The germline V and J ends were trimmed by 4 bases and 1 base, with 11 bases remaining between them. Germline V CDR1 and CDR2: SGDLS, YYNGEE. The CDR3 is 14 amino acids. The CDR3 reads CASSREGTNTEAFF. In DNA, the CDR3 is TGTGCCAGCAGCCGTGAGGGGACGAACACTGAAGCTTTCTTT.

This chain joins TRBV27 and TRBJ2-7, with 9 bases matching TRBD1. The ends lost 3 bases at V and 2 bases at J; junction bases unmatched: 8. The germline CDR1 and CDR2 sequences are MNHEY and SMNVEV (reference sequence). The CDR3 contains 16 residues. CDR3: CASSFRGTGMTYEQYF. CDR3 DNA sequence: TGTGCCAGCAGTTTCCGCGGGACAGGGATGACCTACGAGCAGTACTTC.

V is TRBV5-6 and J is TRBJ2-7; TRBD2 matches at 8 bases. Germline values: CDR1 SGHDT, CDR2 YYEEEE. The trim removed 5 bases at V and 6 bases at J, leaving 10 bases unmatched. The CDR3 is 14 residues long. This chain's CDR3 is CASRPGTRVREQYF. The CDR3 DNA is TGTGCCAGCAGGCCCGGGACTAGGGTCCGCGAGCAGTACTTC.

This sequence joins TRBV28 and TRBJ1-5, with 12 positions matching TRBD1. Per the germline V gene, CDR1 is MDHEN and CDR2 is SYDVKM. The CDR3 has 17 amino acids. J gave up 3 bases and V 5 bases, and 8 bases lay outside the gene matches. CDR3 sequence (DNA): TGTGCCAGCAGTCCTCCGGGACAGGGGGCGCCCAATCAGCCCCAGCATTTT. It codes for CASSPPGQGAPNQPQHF.

The J gene is TRBJ2-7, the V gene TRBV7-2; 8 bases align to TRBD2. Germline values: CDR1 SGHTA, CDR2 FQGNSA. The length of the CDR3 is 16 residues. V shed 2 bases, J shed 2 bases, and the junction held 8 bases outside the gene matches. CDR3 sequence: CASSLFGGGLAYEQYF. The DNA of the CDR3 is TGTGCCAGCAGCTTATTTGGGGGGGGACTAGCCTACGAGCAGTACTTC. Supplemented by reference TRBV7-2 and TRBJ2-7, the full variable domain reads GAGVSQSPSNKVTEKGKDVELRCDPISGHTALYWYRQSLGQGLEFLIYFQGNSAPDKSGLPSDRFSAERTGGSVSTLTIQRTQQEDSAVYLCASSLFGGGLAYEQYFGPGTRLTVT.

As regards this clone: Other DNA sequences in the same sample also yield this CDR3. The rearrangement joins TRBV9 to TRBJ2-3, with 11 positions matching TRBD2. Germline lookup yields CDR1 SGDLS and CDR2 YYNGEE. V gave up 0 bases and J gave up 4 bases; unmatched junction bases: 4. CDR3 length: 16 residues. The CDR3 loop reads CASSVGLAGGPDTQYF. The DNA of the CDR3 is TGTGCCAGCAGCGTAGGGCTAGCGGGAGGACCAGATACGCAGTATTTT. The full variable domain, rest sourced from reference TRBV9 and TRBJ2-3, is DSGVTQTPKHLITATGQRVTLRCSPRSGDLSVYWYQQSLDQGLQFLIQYYNGEERAKGNILERFSAQQFPDLHSELNLSSLELGDSALYFCASSVGLAGGPDTQYFGPGTRLTVL.

The rearrangement joins TRBV7-8 to TRBJ1-1; D unresolved. Between the trimmed V and J ends, which lost 4 bases and 0 bases, there was a span of 24 bases. The CDR3 contains 19 residues. Germline CDR1 reads SGHVS; CDR2 reads FQNEAQ. CDR3 in DNA: TGTGCCAGCAGCTCCAATCGGGCGGAGGAGGCTAGAGTGAACACTGAAGCTTTCTTT. It is translated as CASSSNRAEEARVNTEAFF.

The chain carries TRBV6-6 and TRBJ2-7, with D perhaps matching TRBD2 (7 bases). The CDR3 covers 13 residues. In germline, CDR1 is MNHNY, CDR2 SVGAGI (reference sequence). V shed 8 bases and J shed 5 bases, with 16 bases lying between them. The DNA of the CDR3 is TGTGCCAGCCGCTGGGGGGGCCCGAACGAGCAGTACTTC. It encodes CASRWGGPNEQYF.

The genes are TRBV14 and TRBJ2-5, with TRBD2 identical over 7 bases. The trim removed 2 bases at V and 4 bases at J, leaving 13 bases unmatched. The CDR3 spans 17 residues. CDR1 SGHDN and CDR2 FVKESK come from the germline V gene. The DNA for the CDR3 is TGTGCCAGCAGCCAATGGGGTTCTGGTTTAGCGGGAGAGACCCAGTACTTC. It specifies CASSQWGSGLAGETQYF.

V usage is TRBV7-9 and J usage is TRBJ2-1; D gene ambiguous. V was pared by 5 bases and J by 8 bases, with 10 bases between. There are 12 residues in the CDR3. Germline values: CDR1 SEHNR, CDR2 FQNEAQ (reference sequence). Here the CDR3 reads CASSPTFHEQFF. The CDR3 coding sequence is TGTGCCAGCAGCCCCACATTTCATGAGCAGTTCTTC.

The rearrangement joins TRBV5-4 to TRBJ2-3; 9 bases fit TRBD2. The germline CDR1 and CDR2 sequences are SGHNT and YYREEE (reference sequence). V lost 4 bases and J lost 5; bases outside the gene matches: 11. The CDR3 is 16 residues long. CDR3 nucleotide sequence: TGTGCCAGCAGCGCAGAGCGGGGGGCAAGAAGAGATACGCAGTATTTT. Encoded protein: CASSAERGARRDTQYF.

CDR3 residues: CASSSGASEPSSGNTIYF. CDR3 nucleotides: TGTGCCAGCTCTTCGGGGGCTAGCGAGCCCAGCTCTGGAAACACCATATATTTT. The rearrangement joins TRBV18 to TRBJ1-3; tentatively, D is TRBD1 (6 bases). From germline, CDR1 is KGHSH and CDR2 LQKENI. Trimming removed 6 bases at V and 0 bases at J, with 21 bases between. The CDR3 is 18 amino acids. The entire variable domain, with the rest obtained from reference TRBV18 and TRBJ1-3, is as follows: NAGVMQNPRHLVRRRGQEARLRCSPMKGHSHVYWYRQLPEEGLKFMVYLQKENIIDESGMPKERFSAEFPKEGPSILRIQQVVRGDSAAYFCASSSGASEPSSGNTIYFGEGSWLTVV.

This sequence joins TRBV11-2 and TRBJ2-7; D not certain. This CDR3 spans 13 amino acids. Deletions cut 5 bases from V and 3 bases from J, with 11 bases between. Per germline, CDR1 SGHAT and CDR2 FQNNGV. CDR3 sequence reads: CASSQGRNYEQYF. Written as DNA, the CDR3 is TGTGCCAGCAGCCAAGGACGGAACTACGAGCAGTACTTC. The whole variable domain, remainder taken from reference TRBV11-2 and TRBJ2-7, is EAGVAQSPRYKIIEKRQSVAFWCNPISGHATLYWYQQILGQGPKLLIQFQNNGVVDDSQLPKDRFSAERLKGVDSTLKIQPAKLEDSAVYLCASSQGRNYEQYFGPGTRLTVT.

This chain links TRBV2 with TRBJ1-1; 7 bases agree with TRBD1. The V gene's germline CDR1 is SNHLY and CDR2 FYNNEI. V lost 5 bases to trimming and J lost 3 bases; unmatched junction nucleotides: 9. This CDR3 contains 15 residues. The CDR3, as DNA: TGTGCCAGCAGTCCTCAGGGGGACAGCCACACTGAAGCTTTCTTT. It specifies CASSPQGDSHTEAFF.